This T cell receptor beta chain was captured by sequencing in a study of T cell repertoires in cytomegalovirus infection. On the study more broadly: Both CMV infection and a matching HLA type were indicated by public TCR beta signatures.

A single record per CDR3 protein comes from TCRdb applying MiXCR to the reads. The sample includes some 220,000 distinct CDR3 sequences, around 40% of them seen just once. Study-level findings and limits: HLA-C-restricted, CMV-specific TCR beta clonotypes were dominant ex vivo.

V shed 3 bases, J shed 2 bases, and the junction held 7 bases outside the gene matches. The CDR3 extends over 16 amino acids. Germline assignment: CDR1 SQVTM and CDR2 ANQGSEA. With respect to this clonotype: Its antigen is not identified.

This sample comprised CD8+ T cells from cultured PBMCs, obtained from culture after CMV antigen stimulation. The clonotype was recovered from a human donor in good health (CMV status not recorded). Some clones in this sample may be carry-over from other donors' samples. This chain uses TRBV29-1 with TRBJ2-3; 11 nucleotides line up with TRBD2. As DNA, the CDR3 is TGCAGCGTTGAGGGGAGTAGCGGGAGGGCCACAGATACGCAGTATTTT. Encoded protein: CSVEGSSGRATDTQYF.